This T cell receptor (beta chain) was retrieved from a study of identical twins. Looked up from germline, CDR1 is LNHDA and CDR2 is SQIVND (reference sequence). The CDR3 contains 15 residues. V trimming: 8 bases; J trimming: 4 bases; junction bases outside the gene matches: 7. TCRdb used MiXCR to reprocess the 5' RACE reads, holding one entry per CDR3 protein. This sample yields about 890,000 distinct CDR3 sequences, of which approximately 13% are seen a single time; around 1.6% belongs to the top ten. This sample also belongs to another study, concerning yellow fever vaccine responses in identical twins.

The chain recombines TRBV19 with TRBJ1-3; 11 bases are shared with TRBD1. The source is a young woman in good health. The sample was PBMCs. Here the CDR3 reads CASFGQGAFGNTIYF. CDR3 sequence (DNA): TGTGCCAGTTTCGGACAGGGGGCTTTCGGAAACACCATATATTTT.